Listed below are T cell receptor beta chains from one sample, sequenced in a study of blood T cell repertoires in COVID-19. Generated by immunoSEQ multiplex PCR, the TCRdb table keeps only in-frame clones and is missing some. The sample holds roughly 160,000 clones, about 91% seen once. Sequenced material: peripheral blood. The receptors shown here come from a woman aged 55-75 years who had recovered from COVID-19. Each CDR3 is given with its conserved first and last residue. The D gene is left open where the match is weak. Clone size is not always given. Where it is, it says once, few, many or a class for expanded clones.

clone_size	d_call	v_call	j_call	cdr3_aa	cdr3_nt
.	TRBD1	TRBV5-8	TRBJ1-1	CASSLGDRVINTEAFF	TGTGCCAGCAGCTTGGGGGACAGGGTGATAAACACTGAAGCTTTCTTT
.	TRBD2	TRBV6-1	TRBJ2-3	CASSETSGGAPYF	TGTGCCAGCAGTGAAACTAGCGGGGGGGCCCCGTATTTT
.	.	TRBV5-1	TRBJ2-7	CASSLDGYEQYF	TGCGCCAGCAGCTTGGACGGTTACGAGCAGTACTTC
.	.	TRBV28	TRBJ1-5	CASGGGGNQPQHF	TGTGCCAGCGGCGGGGGGGGCAATCAGCCCCAGCATTTT
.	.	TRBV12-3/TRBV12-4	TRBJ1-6	CASSFWAQSLHF	TGTGCCAGCAGTTTCTGGGCGCAGTCCCTCCACTTT
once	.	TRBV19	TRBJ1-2	CASSIPGSYGYTF	TGTGCCAGTAGTATCCCAGGCTCATATGGCTACACCTTC
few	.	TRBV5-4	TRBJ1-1	CASSLGIGGENTEAFF	TGTGCCAGCAGCTTGGGAATCGGCGGGGAGAACACTGAAGCTTTCTTT
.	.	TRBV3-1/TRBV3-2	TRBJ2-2	CASTPRGGAGELFF	TGTGCCAGCACCCCCCGGGGAGGAGCCGGGGAGCTGTTTTTT
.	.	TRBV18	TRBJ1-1	CASSPPSGVGTEAFF	TGTGCCAGCTCACCACCTTCCGGAGTGGGCACTGAAGCTTTCTTT
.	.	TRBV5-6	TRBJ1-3	CASSFGVYSGNTIYF	TGTGCCAGCAGCTTCGGAGTCTACTCTGGAAACACCATATATTTT
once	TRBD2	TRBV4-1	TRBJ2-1	CASSQDGVAGVNTYNEQFF	TGCGCCAGCAGCCAAGATGGAGTAGCGGGGGTGAATACCTACAATGAGCAGTTCTTC
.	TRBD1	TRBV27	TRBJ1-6	CASSLTGRGNSPLHF	TGTGCCAGCAGTTTGACAGGGCGCGGCAATTCACCCCTCCACTTT
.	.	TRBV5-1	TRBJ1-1	CASSLAPRTGNTEAFF	TGCGCCAGCAGCTTGGCCCCCCGTACAGGGAACACTGAAGCTTTCTTT
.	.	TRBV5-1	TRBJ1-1	CASSLTGVNTEAFF	TGCGCCAGCAGCCTGACAGGAGTGAACACTGAAGCTTTCTTT
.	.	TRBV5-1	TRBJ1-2	CASSLVEAGVNYGYTF	TGCGCCAGCAGCTTGGTAGAAGCCGGGGTTAACTATGGCTACACCTTC
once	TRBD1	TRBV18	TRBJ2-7	CASSPGTGQSYEQYF	TGTGCCAGCTCCCCCGGGACAGGGCAGTCCTACGAGCAGTACTTC
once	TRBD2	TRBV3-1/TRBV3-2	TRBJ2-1	CASSQEVAGSSYNEQFF	TGTGCCAGCAGCCAAGAAGTAGCGGGGAGCTCCTACAATGAGCAGTTCTTC
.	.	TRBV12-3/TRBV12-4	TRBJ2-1	CASNKGREQFF	TGTGCCAGCAACAAGGGGAGGGAGCAGTTCTTC
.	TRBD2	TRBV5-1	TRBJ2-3	CASSLAGGSDTQYF	TGCGCCAGCAGCTTGGCCGGGGGGTCCGATACGCAGTATTTT